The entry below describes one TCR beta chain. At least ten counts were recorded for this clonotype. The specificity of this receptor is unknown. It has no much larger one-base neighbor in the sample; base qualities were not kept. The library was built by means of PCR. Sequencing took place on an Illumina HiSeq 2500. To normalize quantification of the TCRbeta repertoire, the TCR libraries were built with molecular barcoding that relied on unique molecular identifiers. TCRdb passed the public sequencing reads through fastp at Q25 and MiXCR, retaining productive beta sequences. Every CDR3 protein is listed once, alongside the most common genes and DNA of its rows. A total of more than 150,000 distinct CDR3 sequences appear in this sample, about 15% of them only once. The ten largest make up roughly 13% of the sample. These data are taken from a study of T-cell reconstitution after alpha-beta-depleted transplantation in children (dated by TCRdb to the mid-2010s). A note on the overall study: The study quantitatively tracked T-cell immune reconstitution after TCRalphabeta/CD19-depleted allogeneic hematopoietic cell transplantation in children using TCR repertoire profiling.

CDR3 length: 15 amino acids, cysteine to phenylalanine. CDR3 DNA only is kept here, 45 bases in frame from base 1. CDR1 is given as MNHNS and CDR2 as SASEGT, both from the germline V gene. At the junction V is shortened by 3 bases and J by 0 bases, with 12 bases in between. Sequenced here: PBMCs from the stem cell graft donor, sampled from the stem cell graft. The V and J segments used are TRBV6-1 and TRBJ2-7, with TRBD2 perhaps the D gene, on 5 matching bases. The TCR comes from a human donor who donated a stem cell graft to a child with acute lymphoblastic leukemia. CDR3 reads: CASSDRGGISYEQYF. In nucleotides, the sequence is TGTGCCAGCAGTGACCGGGGTGGGATCTCCTACGAGCAGTACTTC.